This T cell receptor (beta chain) was captured by sequencing in a study of blood T cell repertoires in COVID-19. Study context: The United States, Italy and Spain were the sources of the acute and convalescent COVID-19 samples.

The CDR3 spans 13 residues. V lost 7 bases to trimming and J lost 1 base; unmatched junction nucleotides: 7. Germline V CDR1 and CDR2: SQVTM, ANQGSEA. Everyone who took part was roughly 18 to 89 years old, and they came from about 25 US areas. How the authors handled the data: Nucleated cell number was recorded as an estimate derived from reference gene primer amplification. The data were produced by immunoSEQ multiplex PCR, yet TCRdb's version contains in-frame clones alone and is incomplete. Clone size and the V and J calls come from that table; the DNA yielded D and trimming. Of approximately 300,000 clones detected, approximately 88% appear once; the ten largest clones hold approximately 5.5%.

The rearrangement links TRBV29-1 to TRBJ2-7; 7 positions agree with TRBD1. Sequenced material: PBMCs or T cells enriched from blood (not recorded which). This sequence was found in a man aged 55 to 70 who had recovered from COVID-19. CDR3 nucleotides: TGCAGCGCGATGACAGGGCGGTCCTACGAGCAGTACTTC. Its translation: CSAMTGRSYEQYF.